These 4 T cell receptor beta chains share one sample of origin, sequenced in a study of shared clonotypes between healthy human individuals. TCRdb's copy holds only in-frame clones and misses some; the assay was immunoSEQ multiplex PCR. The data contain 660,000 or so clones, 95% to 97% of them seen just once; the ten biggest clones take up about 0.12%. Naive CD8 cells lacked CD45RO, underwent positive selection for CCR7 and left out terminally differentiated effector memory CD45RA+ cells. The source material was naive CD8+ T cells sorted from blood. The receptors originated from a woman in her thirties in good health.

The chain has TRBV29-1 and TRBJ1-2; D is unresolved. Per germline, CDR1 SQVTM and CDR2 ANQGSEA. V dropped 2 bases and J dropped 4 bases, with 11 bases sitting between them. The CDR3 is made up of 13 amino acids. The CDR3 here is CSVEQVLGYGYTF. CDR3 nucleotide sequence: TGCAGCGTTGAACAGGTTTTAGGCTATGGCTACACCTTC.

The chain couples TRBV9 to TRBJ2-7; 9 nucleotides match TRBD1. Germline CDR1 reads SGDLS; CDR2 reads YYNGEE. V was clipped by 5 bases and J by 4 bases; unmatched bases: 7. The CDR3 is 14 residues long. The CDR3 is CASSHRDRVYEQYF. CDR3 sequence (DNA): TGTGCCAGCAGTCACCGGGACAGGGTGTACGAGCAGTACTTC.

This chain connects TRBV27 to TRBJ1-2, with D maybe TRBD1 (5 bases). The CDR3 has 13 residues. The germline gives CDR1 MNHEY, CDR2 SMNVEV (reference sequence). V lost 0 bases and J 13 bases, leaving 15 bases between the germline ends. The CDR3 nucleotides are TGTGCCAGCAGTTTATCCGGCCAGACAGTTGCCACCTTC. It encodes CASSLSGQTVATF.

The chain uses TRBV28 and TRBJ2-5; D unresolved. The V gene's germline CDR1 is MDHEN and CDR2 SYDVKM. There are 15 residues in the CDR3. Trimming stripped 5 bases from V and 3 bases from J, with 16 bases between. Written as DNA, the CDR3 is TGTGCCAGCAGTAAAGAAACCGGGCCAAAAGAGACCCAGTACTTC. Translation gives CASSKETGPKETQYF. Full variable domain (missing parts from reference TRBV28 and TRBJ2-5): DVKVTQSSRYLVKRTGEKVFLECVQDMDHENMFWYRQDPGLGLRLIYFSYDVKMKEKGDIPEGYSVSREKKERFSLILESASTNQTSMYLCASSKETGPKETQYFGPGTRLLVL.